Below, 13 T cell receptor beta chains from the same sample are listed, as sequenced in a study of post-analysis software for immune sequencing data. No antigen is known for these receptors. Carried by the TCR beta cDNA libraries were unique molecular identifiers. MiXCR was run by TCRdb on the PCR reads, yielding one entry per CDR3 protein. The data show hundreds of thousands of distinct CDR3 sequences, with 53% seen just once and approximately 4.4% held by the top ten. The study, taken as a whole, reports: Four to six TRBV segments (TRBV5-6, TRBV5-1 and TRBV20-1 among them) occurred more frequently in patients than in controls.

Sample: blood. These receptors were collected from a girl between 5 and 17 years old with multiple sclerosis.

CDR3 in amino acids: CASSSPRTRPYGYTF. CDR3 sequence (DNA): TGTGCCAGCAGCTCCCCCCGGACACGGCCCTATGGCTACACCTTC. This chain uses TRBV12-3 or TRBV12-4 with TRBJ1-2; possibly TRBD1 for D (5 bases). The CDR3 consists of 15 residues. V was cut by 6 bases and J by 4 bases, with 18 bases left in between.

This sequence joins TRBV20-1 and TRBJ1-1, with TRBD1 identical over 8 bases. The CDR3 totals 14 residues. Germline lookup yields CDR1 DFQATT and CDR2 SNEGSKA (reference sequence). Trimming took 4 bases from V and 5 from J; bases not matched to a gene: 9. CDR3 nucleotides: TGCAGTGCTAAACAAAACAGGGACAGGACTGAAGCTTTCTTT. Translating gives CSAKQNRDRTEAFF.

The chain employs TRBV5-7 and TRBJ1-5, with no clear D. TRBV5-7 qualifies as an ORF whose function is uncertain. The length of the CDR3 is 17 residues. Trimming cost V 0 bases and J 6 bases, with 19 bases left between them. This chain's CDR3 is CASSLESGGGRIQPQHF. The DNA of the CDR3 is TGTGCCAGCAGCTTGGAATCTGGTGGAGGGAGAATTCAGCCCCAGCATTTT.

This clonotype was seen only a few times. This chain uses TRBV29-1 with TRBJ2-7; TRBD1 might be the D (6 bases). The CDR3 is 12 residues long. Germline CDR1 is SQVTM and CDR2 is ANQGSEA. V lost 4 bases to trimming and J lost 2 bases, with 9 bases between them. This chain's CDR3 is CSVAGDPYEQYF. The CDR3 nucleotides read TGCAGCGTTGCAGGGGACCCCTACGAGCAGTACTTC.

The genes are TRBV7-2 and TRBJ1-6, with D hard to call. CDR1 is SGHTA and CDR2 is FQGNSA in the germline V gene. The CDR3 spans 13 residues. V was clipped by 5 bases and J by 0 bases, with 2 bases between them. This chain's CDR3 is CASSRSYNSPLHF. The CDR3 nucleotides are TGTGCCAGCAGCCGCTCCTATAATTCACCCCTCCACTTT. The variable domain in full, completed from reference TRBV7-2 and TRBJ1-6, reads GAGVSQSPSNKVTEKGKDVELRCDPISGHTALYWYRQSLGQGLEFLIYFQGNSAPDKSGLPSDRFSAERTGGSVSTLTIQRTQQEDSAVYLCASSRSYNSPLHFGNGTRLTVT.

Here the CDR3 DNA reads TGTGCCAGCTACGACAGGGCTTATGGCTACACCTTC. Its protein is CASYDRAYGYTF. The gene calls are TRBV12-3 or TRBV12-4 and TRBJ1-2; TRBD1 matches 7 bases. CDR3 length: 12 residues. The V and J ends lost 8 bases and 5 bases, in that order; junction bases with no gene match: 5.

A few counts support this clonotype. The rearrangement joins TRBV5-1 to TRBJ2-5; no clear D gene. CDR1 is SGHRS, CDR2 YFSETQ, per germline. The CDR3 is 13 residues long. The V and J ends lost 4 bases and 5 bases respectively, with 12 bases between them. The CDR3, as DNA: TGCGCCAGCAGCGCCGGCCGGGCCGAGACCCAGTACTTC. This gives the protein CASSAGRAETQYF.

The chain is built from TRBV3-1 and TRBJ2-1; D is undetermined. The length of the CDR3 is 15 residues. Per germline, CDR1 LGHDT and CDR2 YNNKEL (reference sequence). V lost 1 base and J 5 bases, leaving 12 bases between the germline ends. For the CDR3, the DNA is TGTGCCAGCAGCCAAGCTTTAGCCAGGAACAATGAGCAGTTCTTC. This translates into CASSQALARNNEQFF.

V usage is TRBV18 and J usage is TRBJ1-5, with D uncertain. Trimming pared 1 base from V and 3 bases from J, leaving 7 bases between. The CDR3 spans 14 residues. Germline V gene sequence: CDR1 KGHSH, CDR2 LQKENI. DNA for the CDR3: TGTGCCAGCTCACCACTACCTCCCAATCAGCCCCAGCATTTT. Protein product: CASSPLPPNQPQHF.

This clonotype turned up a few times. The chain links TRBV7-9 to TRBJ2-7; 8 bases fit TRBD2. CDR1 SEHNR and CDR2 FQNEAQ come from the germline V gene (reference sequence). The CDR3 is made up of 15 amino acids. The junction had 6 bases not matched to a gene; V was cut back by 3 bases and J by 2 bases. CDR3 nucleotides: TGTGCCAGCAGCTTTAGCGGGACCCCGACCTACGAGCAGTACTTC. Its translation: CASSFSGTPTYEQYF.

The CDR3 bases are TGCAGTGCTCCGACGGAGGGGAATGAGCAGTTCTTC. This codes for CSAPTEGNEQFF. The chain couples TRBV20-1 to TRBJ2-1, with D perhaps TRBD2 (6 bases). Trimming removed 5 bases from V and 7 bases from J, with 12 bases in between. Looked up from germline, CDR1 is DFQATT and CDR2 is SNEGSKA (reference sequence). The CDR3 consists of 12 residues.

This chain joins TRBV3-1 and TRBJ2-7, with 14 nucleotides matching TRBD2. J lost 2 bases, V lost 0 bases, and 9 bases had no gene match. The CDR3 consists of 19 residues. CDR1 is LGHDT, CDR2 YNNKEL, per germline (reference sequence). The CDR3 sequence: CASSQDLTSGGAYAYEQYF. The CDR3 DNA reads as TGTGCCAGCAGCCAAGATCTGACTAGCGGGGGGGCTTACGCCTACGAGCAGTACTTC.

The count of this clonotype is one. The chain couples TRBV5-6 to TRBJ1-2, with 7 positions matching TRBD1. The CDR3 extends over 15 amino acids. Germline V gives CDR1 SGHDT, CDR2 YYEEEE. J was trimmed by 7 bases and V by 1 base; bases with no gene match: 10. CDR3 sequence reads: CASSLNRGTSFGYTF. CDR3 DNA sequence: TGTGCCAGCAGCTTGAACAGGGGAACTTCCTTTGGCTACACCTTC.